This TCR beta chain was identified during a study of early T cells in non-severe SARS-CoV-2 infection. Overall study findings and caveats: Matches to VDJdb favored anti-spike CD8 responses and missed private and CD4 specificities.

This clonotype turned up a few times. Its antigen is not identified. Unique molecular identifiers (one per individual cDNA molecule) were attached. TCRdb called the 5' RACE reads again in MiXCR, with one record for every CDR3 protein. Found here are tens of thousands of distinct CDR3 sequences, about 14% of them singletons; the top ten hold 6.1%. V shed 3 bases and J 3 bases; nucleotides not matched to a gene: 5. The CDR3 has 15 residues. The germline V gene has CDR1 GTSNPN and CDR2 SVGIG (reference sequence). Sequences were obtained from whole blood. The sequence came from an adult who was a healthcare worker with PCR-confirmed SARS-CoV-2 infection or an uninfected control (not recorded which). The chain employs TRBV30 and TRBJ2-3; 11 bases map to TRBD2. The CDR3 protein is CAWRNGLAGTDTQYF. CDR3 coding DNA: TGTGCCTGGAGGAACGGACTAGCGGGTACAGATACGCAGTATTTT.